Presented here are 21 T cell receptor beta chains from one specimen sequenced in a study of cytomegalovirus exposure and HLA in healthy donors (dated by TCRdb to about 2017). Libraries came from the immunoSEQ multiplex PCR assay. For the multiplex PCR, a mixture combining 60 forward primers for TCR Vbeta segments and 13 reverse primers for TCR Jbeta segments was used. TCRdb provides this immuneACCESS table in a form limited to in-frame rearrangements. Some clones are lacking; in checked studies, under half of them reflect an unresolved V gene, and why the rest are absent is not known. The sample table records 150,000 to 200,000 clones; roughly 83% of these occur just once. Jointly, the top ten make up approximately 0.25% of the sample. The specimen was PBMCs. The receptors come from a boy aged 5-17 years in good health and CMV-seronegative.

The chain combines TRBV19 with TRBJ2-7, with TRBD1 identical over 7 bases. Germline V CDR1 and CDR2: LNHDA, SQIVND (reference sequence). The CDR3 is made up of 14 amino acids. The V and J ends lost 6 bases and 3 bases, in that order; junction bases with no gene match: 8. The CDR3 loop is CASSHGDSNYEQYF. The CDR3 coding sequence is TGTGCCAGTAGCCATGGGGACAGCAACTACGAGCAGTACTTC. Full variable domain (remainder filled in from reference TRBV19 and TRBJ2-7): DGGITQSPKYLFRKEGQNVTLSCEQNLNHDAMYWYRQDPGQGLRLIYYSQIVNDFQKGDIAEGYSVSREKKESFPLTVTSAQKNPTAFYLCASSHGDSNYEQYFGPGTRLTVT.

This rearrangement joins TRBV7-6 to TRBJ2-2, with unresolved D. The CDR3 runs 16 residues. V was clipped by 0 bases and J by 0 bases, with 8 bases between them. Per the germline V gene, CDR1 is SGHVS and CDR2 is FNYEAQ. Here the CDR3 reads CASSLAVSANTGELFF. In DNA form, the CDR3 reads TGTGCCAGCAGCTTAGCCGTCTCAGCGAACACCGGGGAGCTGTTTTTT.

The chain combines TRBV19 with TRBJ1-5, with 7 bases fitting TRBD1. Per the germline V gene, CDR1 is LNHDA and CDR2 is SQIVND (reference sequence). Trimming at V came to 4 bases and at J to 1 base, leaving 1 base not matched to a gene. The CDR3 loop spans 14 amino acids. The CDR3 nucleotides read TGTGCCAGTAGTACCAGGGGGAGCAATCAGCCCCAGCATTTT. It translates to CASSTRGSNQPQHF.

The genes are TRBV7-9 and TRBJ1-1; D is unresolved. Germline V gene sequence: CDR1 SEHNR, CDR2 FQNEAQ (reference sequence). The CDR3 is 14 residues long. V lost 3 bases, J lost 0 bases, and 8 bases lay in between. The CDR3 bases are TGTGCCAGCAGCTTTACAGACATGAACACTGAAGCTTTCTTT. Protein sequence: CASSFTDMNTEAFF. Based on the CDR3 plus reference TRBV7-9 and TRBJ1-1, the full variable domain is DTGVSQNPRHKITKRGQNVTFRCDPISEHNRLYWYRQTLGQGPEFLTYFQNEAQLEKSRLLSDRFSAERPKGSFSTLEIQRTEQGDSAMYLCASSFTDMNTEAFFGQGTRLTVV.

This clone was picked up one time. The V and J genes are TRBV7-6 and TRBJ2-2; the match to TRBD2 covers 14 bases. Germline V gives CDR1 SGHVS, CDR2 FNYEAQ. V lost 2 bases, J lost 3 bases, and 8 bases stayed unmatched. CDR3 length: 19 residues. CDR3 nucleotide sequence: TGTGCCAGCAGCTTAAGCCCGACTAGCGGGGGGGGCCACACCGGGGAGCTGTTTTTT. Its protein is CASSLSPTSGGGHTGELFF.

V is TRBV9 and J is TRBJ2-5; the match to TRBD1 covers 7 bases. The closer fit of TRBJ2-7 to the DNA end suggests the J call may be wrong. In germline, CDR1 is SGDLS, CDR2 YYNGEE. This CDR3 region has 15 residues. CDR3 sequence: CASSVGGTVVYEQYF. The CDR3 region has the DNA TGTGCCAGCAGCGTAGGAGGGACAGTCGTTTACGAGCAGTACTTC.

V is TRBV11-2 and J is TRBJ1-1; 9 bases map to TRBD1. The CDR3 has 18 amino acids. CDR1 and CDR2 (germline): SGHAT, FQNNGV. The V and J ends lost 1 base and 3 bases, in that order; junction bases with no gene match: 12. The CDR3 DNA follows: TGTGCCAGCAGCTTAGTAGTATACAGGGGGCGTGGGGACACTGAAGCTTTCTTT. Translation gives CASSLVVYRGRGDTEAFF.

CDR3 amino acids: CASSPLRQTRNYGYTF. Written as DNA, the CDR3 is TGTGCCAGCAGCCCCCTGAGGCAGACGAGGAACTATGGCTACACCTTC. This chain uses TRBV14 with TRBJ1-2; the D is unclear. Trimming cost V 4 bases and J 2 bases, with 17 bases left between them. CDR1 and CDR2 from the germline V gene are SGHDN and FVKESK. CDR3 size: 16 residues.

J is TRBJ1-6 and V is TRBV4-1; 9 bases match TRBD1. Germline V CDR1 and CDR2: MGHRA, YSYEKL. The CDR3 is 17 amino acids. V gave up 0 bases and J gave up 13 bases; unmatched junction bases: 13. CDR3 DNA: TGCGCCAGCAGCCAAGAAGCCGGGACAGGGAACCCTCTCCCCCTCCACTTT. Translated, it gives CASSQEAGTGNPLPLHF.

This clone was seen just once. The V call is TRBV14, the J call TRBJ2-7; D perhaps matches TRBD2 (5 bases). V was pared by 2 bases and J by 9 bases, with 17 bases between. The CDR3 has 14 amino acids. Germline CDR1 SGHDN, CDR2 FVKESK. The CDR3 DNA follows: TGTGCCAGCAGCCAATCTCGGACTGCCCGGCCGCAGTACTTC. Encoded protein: CASSQSRTARPQYF.

The CDR3 is CASRMTSGYTGELFF. The CDR3 DNA is TGTGCCAGTAGAATGACTAGCGGTTACACCGGGGAGCTGTTTTTT. V is TRBV19 and J is TRBJ2-2; TRBD2 matches 9 bases. In germline, CDR1 is LNHDA, CDR2 SQIVND (reference sequence). The CDR3 consists of 15 residues. The junction had 5 bases not matched to a gene; V was cut back by 6 bases and J by 3 bases.

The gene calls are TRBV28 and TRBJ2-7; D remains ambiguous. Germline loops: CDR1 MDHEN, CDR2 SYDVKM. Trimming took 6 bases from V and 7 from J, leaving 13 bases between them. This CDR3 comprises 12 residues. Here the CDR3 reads CASSLPGREQYF. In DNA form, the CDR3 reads TGTGCCAGCAGCCTCCCCGGTCGTGAGCAGTACTTC.

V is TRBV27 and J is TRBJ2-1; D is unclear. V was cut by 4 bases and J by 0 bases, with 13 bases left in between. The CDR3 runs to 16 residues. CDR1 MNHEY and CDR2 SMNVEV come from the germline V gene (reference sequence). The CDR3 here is CASSSLAAASYNEQFF. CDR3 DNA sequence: TGTGCCAGCAGTTCGCTTGCGGCGGCCTCCTACAATGAGCAGTTCTTC.

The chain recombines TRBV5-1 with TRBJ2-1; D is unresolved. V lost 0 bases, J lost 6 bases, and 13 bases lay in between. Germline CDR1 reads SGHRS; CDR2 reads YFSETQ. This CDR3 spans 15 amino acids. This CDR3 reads CASSLEPSLVNEQFF. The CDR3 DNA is TGCGCCAGCAGCTTGGAGCCCTCCCTCGTCAATGAGCAGTTCTTC.

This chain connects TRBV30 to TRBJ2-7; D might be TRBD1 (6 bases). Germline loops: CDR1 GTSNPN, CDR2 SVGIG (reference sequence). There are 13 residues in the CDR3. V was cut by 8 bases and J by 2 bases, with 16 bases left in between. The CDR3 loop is CATSGTKPYEQYF. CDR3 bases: TGTGCCACTTCTGGGACAAAGCCCTACGAGCAGTACTTC.

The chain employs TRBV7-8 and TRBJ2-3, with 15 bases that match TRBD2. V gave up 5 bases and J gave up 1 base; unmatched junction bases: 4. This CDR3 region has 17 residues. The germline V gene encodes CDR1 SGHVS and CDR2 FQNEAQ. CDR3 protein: CASSGTSGRRGTDTQYF. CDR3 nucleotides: TGTGCCAGCAGCGGGACTAGCGGGAGGCGCGGCACAGATACGCAGTATTTT.

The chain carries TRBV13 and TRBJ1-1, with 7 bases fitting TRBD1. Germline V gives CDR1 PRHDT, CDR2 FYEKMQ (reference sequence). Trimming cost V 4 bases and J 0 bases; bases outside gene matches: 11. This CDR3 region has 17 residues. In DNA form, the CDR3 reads TGTGCCAGCAGCTCAGATCCTTCGGACAGGCTGAACACTGAAGCTTTCTTT. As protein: CASSSDPSDRLNTEAFF.

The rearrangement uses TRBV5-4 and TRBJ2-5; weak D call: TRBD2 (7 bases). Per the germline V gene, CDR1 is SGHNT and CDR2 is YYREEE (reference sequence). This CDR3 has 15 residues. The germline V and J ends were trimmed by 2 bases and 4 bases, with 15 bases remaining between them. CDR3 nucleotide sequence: TGTGCCAGCAGCTTAGGGGGGGGGTTCGGAGAGACCCAGTACTTC. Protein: CASSLGGGFGETQYF.

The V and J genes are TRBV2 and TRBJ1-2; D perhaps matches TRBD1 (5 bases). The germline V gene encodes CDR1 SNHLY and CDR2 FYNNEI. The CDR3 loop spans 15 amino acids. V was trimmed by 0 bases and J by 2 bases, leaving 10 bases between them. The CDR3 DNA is TGTGCCAGCAGTGAAGCACGGACACTGAACTATGGCTACACCTTC. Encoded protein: CASSEARTLNYGYTF.

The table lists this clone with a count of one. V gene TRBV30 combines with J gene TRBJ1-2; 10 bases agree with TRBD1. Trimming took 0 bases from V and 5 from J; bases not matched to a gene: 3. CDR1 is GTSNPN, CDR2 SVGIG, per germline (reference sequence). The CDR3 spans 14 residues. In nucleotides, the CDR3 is TGTGCCTGGAGTGTCTCGGACAGGGGGTATGGCTACACCTTC. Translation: CAWSVSDRGYGYTF.

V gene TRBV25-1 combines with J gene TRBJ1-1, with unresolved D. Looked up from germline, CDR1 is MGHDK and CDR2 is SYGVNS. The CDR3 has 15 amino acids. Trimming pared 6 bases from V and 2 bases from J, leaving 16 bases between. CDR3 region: CASRPSGGVNTEAFF. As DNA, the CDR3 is TGTGCCAGCAGGCCGTCAGGCGGGGTTAACACTGAAGCTTTCTTT.